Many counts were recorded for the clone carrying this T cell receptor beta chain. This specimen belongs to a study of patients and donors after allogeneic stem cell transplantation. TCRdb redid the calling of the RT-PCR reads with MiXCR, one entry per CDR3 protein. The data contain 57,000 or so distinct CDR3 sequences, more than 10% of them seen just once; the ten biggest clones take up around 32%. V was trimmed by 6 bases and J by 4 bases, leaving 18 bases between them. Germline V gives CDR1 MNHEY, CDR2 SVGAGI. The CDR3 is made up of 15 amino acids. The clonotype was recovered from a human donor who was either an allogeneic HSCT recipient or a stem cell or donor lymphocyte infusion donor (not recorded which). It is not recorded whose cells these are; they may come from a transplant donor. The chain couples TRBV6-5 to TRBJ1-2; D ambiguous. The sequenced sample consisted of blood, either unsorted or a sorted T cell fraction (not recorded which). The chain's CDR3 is CASSRQGIRTYGYTF. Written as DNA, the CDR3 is TGTGCCAGCAGCCGACAAGGTATCCGTACCTATGGCTACACCTTC.